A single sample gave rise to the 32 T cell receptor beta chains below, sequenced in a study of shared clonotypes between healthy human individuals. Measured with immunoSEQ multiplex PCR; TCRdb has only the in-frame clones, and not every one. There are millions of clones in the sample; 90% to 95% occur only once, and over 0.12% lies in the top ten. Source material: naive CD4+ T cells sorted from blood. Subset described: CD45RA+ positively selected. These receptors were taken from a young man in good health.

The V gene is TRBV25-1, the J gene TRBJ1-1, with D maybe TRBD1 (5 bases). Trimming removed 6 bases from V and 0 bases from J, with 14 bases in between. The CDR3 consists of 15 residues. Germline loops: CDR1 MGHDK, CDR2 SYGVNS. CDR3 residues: CASRPEKGMNTEAFF. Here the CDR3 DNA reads TGTGCCAGCAGGCCTGAGAAGGGGATGAACACTGAAGCTTTCTTT.

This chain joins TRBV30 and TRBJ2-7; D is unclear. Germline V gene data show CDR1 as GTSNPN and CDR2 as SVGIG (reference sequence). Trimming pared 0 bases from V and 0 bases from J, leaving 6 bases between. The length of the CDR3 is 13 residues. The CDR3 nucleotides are TGTGCCTGGAGTGTAGCGAACTCCTACGAGCAGTACTTC. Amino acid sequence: CAWSVANSYEQYF.

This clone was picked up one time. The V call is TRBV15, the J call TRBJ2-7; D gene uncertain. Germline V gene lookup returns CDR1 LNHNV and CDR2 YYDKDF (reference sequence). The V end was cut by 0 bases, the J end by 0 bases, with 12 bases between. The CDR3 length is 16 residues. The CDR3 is CATSREIPSYSYEQYF. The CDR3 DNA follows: TGTGCCACCAGCAGAGAAATTCCCAGCTACTCCTACGAGCAGTACTTC.

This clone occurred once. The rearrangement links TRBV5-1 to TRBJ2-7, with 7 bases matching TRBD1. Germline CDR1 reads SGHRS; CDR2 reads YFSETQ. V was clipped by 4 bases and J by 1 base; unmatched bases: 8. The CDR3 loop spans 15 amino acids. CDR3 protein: CASSTTGVKSYEQYF. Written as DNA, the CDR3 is TGCGCCAGCAGCACTACAGGGGTGAAATCCTACGAGCAGTACTTC.

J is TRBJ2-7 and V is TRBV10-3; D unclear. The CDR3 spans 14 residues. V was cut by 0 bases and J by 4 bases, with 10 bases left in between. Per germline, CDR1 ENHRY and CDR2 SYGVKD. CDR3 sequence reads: CAISESQNPYEQYF. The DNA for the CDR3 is TGTGCCATCAGTGAGTCACAAAACCCTTACGAGCAGTACTTC.

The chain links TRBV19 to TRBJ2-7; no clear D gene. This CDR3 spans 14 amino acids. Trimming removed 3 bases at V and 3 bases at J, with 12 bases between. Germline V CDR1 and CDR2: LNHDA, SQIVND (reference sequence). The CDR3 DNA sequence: TGTGCCAGTAGTATCGGGTCCTGGGACTACGAGCAGTACTTC. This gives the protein CASSIGSWDYEQYF.

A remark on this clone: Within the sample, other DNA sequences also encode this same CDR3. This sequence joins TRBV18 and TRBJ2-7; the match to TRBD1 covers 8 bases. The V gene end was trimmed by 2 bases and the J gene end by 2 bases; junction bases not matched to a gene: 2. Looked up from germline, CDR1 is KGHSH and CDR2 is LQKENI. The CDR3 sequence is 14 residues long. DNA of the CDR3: TGTGCCAGCTCACCAGGACAGGGCACCTACGAGCAGTACTTC. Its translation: CASSPGQGTYEQYF.

CDR3 loop: CASGVTGRGTEAFF. The CDR3 nucleotides are TGTGCCAGCGGGGTCACGGGCCGGGGCACTGAAGCTTTCTTT. The chain is built from TRBV19 and TRBJ1-1; D call uncertain. CDR3 size: 14 residues. V was trimmed by 9 bases and J by 4 bases, leaving 18 bases between them. Germline V lookup: CDR1 LNHDA, CDR2 SQIVND (reference sequence). The complete variable domain, with remaining parts taken from reference TRBV19 and TRBJ1-1, reads DGGITQSPKYLFRKEGQNVTLSCEQNLNHDAMYWYRQDPGQGLRLIYYSQIVNDFQKGDIAEGYSVSREKKESFPLTVTSAQKNPTAFYLCASGVTGRGTEAFFGQGTRLTVV.

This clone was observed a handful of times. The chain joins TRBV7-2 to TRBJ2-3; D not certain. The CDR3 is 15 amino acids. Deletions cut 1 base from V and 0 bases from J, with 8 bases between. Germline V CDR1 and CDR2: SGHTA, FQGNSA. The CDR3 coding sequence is TGTGCCAGCAGCTTAGTAAGGGTTAGCACAGATACGCAGTATTTT. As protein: CASSLVRVSTDTQYF.

This CDR3 reads CASSQVGGSYSYEQYF. In DNA, the CDR3 is TGTGCCAGCAGCCAAGTCGGCGGCAGCTACTCCTACGAGCAGTACTTC. The rearrangement joins TRBV14 to TRBJ2-7; D uncertain. Germline-derived CDR1 and CDR2 are SGHDN and FVKESK. Trimming left V 1 base short and J 0 bases short, with 13 bases between. The CDR3 covers 16 residues.

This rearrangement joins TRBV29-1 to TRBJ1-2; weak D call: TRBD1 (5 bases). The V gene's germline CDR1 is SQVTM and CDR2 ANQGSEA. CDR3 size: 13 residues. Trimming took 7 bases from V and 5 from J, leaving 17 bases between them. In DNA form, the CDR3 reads TGCAGCGCCGGGGGGGGTTCCCCTTATGGCTACACCTTC. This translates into CSAGGGSPYGYTF.

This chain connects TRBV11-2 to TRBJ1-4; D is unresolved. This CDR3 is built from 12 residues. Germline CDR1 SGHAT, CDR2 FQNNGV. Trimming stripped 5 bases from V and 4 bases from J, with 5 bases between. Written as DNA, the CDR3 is TGTGCCAGCAGCAAGAGTAATGAAAAACTGTTTTTT. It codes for CASSKSNEKLFF.

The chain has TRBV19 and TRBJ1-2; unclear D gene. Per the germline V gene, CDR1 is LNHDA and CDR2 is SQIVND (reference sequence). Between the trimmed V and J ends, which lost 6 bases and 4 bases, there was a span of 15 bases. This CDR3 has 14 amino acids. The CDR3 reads CASRMLDDPYGYTF. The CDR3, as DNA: TGTGCCAGTAGGATGCTGGACGACCCCTATGGCTACACCTTC.

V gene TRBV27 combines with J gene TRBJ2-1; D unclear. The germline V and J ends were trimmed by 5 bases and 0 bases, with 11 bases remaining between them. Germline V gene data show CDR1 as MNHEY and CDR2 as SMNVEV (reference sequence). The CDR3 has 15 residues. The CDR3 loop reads CASSPDIFSYNEQFF. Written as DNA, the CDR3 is TGTGCCAGCAGTCCAGACATTTTCTCCTACAATGAGCAGTTCTTC.

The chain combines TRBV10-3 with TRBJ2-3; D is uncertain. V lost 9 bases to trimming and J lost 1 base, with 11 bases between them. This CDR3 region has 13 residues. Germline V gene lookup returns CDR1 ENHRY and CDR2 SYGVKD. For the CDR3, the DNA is TGTGCCATTAGACTCACTGGCACAGATACGCAGTATTTT. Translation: CAIRLTGTDTQYF.

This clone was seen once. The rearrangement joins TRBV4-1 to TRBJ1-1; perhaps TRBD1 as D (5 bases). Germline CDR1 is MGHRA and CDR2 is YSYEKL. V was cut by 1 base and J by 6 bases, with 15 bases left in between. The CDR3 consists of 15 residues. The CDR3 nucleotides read TGCGCCAGCAGCCAAGTCTGGGGGAGTAGGGCTGAAGCTTTCTTT. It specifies CASSQVWGSRAEAFF.

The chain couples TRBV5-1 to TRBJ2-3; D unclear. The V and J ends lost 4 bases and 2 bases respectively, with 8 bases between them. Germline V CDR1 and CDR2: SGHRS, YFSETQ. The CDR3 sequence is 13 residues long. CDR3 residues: CASSAGFTDTQYF. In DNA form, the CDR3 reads TGCGCCAGCAGCGCCGGCTTCACAGATACGCAGTATTTT.

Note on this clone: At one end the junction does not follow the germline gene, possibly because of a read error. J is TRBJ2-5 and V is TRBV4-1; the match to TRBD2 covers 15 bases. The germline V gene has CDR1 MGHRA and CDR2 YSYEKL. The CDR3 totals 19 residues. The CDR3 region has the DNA TGCGCCAGCAGCCAAGACTTACGCGGACTAGCGGGAGGGCAAGCGACCCAGTACTTC. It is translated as CASSQDLRGLAGGQATQYF.

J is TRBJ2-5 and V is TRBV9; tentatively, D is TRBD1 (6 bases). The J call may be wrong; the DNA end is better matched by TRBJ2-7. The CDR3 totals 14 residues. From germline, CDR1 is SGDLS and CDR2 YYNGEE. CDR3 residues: CASSVGTAAYEQYF. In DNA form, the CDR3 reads TGTGCCAGCAGCGTAGGGACAGCCGCCTACGAGCAGTACTTC.

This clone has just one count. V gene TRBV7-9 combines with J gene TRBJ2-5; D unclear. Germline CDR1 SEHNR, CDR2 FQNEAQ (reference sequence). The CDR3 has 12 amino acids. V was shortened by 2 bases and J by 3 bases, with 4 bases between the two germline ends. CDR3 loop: CASSLTEETQYF. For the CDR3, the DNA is TGTGCCAGCAGCTTAACGGAAGAGACCCAGTACTTC. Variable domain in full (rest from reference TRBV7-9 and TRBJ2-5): DTGVSQNPRHKITKRGQNVTFRCDPISEHNRLYWYRQTLGQGPEFLTYFQNEAQLEKSRLLSDRFSAERPKGSFSTLEIQRTEQGDSAMYLCASSLTEETQYFGPGTRLLVL.

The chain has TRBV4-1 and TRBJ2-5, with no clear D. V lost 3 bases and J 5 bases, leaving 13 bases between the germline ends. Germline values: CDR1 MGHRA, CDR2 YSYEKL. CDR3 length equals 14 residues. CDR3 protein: CASSQIQRPETQYF. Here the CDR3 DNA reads TGCGCCAGCAGCCAGATACAGCGTCCTGAGACCCAGTACTTC.

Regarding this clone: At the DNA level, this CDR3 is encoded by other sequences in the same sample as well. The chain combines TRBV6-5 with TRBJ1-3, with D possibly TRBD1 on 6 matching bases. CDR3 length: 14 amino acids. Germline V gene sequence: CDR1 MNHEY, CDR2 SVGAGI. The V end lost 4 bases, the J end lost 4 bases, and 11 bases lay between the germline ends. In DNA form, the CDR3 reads TGTGCCAGCAGTTCAACAGGGCTCGGAAACACCATATATTTT. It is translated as CASSSTGLGNTIYF.

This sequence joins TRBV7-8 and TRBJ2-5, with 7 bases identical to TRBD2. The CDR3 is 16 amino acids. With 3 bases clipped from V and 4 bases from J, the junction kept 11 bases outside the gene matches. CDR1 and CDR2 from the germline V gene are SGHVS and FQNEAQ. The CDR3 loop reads CASSLAGLSRGETQYF. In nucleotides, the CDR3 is TGTGCCAGCAGCTTGGCGGGACTATCAAGGGGAGAGACCCAGTACTTC.

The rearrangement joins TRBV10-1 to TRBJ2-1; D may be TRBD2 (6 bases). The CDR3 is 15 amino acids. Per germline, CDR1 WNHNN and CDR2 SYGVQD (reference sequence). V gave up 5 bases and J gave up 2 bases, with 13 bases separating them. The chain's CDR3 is CASSQLAGPYNEQFF. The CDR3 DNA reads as TGCGCCAGCAGTCAACTAGCCGGCCCCTACAATGAGCAGTTCTTC.

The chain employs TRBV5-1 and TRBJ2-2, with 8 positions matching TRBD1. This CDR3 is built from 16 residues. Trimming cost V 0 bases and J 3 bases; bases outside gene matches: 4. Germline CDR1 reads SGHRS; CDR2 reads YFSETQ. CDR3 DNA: TGCGCCAGCAGCTTGGAGGGGGACAGGTACACCGGGGAGCTGTTTTTT. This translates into CASSLEGDRYTGELFF.

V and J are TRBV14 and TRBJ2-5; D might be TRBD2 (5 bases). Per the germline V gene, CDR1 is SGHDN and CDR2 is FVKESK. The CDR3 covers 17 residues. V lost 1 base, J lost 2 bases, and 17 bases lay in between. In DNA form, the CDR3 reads TGTGCCAGCAGCCAAGGTCGTGACTACCTGACTCAAGAGACCCAGTACTTC. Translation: CASSQGRDYLTQETQYF.

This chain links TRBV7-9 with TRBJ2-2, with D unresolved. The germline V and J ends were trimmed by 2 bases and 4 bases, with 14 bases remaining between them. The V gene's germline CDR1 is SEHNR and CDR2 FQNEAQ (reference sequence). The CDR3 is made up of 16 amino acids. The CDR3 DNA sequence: TGTGCCAGCAGCTTACTCACTCTTCAAAGCACCGGGGAGCTGTTTTTT. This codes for CASSLLTLQSTGELFF. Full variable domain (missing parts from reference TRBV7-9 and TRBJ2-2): DTGVSQNPRHKITKRGQNVTFRCDPISEHNRLYWYRQTLGQGPEFLTYFQNEAQLEKSRLLSDRFSAERPKGSFSTLEIQRTEQGDSAMYLCASSLLTLQSTGELFFGEGSRLTVL.

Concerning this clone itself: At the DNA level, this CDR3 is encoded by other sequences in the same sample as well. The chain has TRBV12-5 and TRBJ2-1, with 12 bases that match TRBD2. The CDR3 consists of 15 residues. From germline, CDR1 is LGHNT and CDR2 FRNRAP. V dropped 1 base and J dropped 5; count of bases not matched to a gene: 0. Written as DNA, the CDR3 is TGTGCTAGTGGTTTGGGACTAGCGGGGGACAATGAGCAGTTCTTC. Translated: CASGLGLAGDNEQFF. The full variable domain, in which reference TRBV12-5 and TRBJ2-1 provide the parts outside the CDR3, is DARVTQTPRHKVTEMGQEVTMRCQPILGHNTVFWYRQTMMQGLELLAYFRNRAPLDDSGMPKDRFSAEMPDATLATLKIQPSEPRDSAVYFCASGLGLAGDNEQFFGPGTRLTVL.

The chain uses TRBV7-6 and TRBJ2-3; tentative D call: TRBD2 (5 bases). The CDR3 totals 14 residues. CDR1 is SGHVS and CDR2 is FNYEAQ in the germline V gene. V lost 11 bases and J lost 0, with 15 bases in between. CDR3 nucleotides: TGTGCCTCCCGAAGTTGGACTAGCACAGATACGCAGTATTTT. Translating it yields CASRSWTSTDTQYF.

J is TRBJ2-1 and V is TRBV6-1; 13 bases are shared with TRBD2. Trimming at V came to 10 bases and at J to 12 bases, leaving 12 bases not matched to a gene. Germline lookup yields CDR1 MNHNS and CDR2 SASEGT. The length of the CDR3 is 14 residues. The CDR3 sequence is CATSGTSGRVGQFF. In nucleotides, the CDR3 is TGTGCCACCTCGGGAACTAGCGGGAGGGTCGGGCAGTTCTTC.

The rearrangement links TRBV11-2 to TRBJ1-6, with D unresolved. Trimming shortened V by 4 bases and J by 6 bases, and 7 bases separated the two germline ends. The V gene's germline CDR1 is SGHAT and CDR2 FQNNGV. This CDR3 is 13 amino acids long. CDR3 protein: CASSSLPNSPLHF. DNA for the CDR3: TGTGCCAGCAGCTCACTGCCTAATTCACCCCTCCACTTT.

The DNA of the CDR3 is TGTGCCAGCAGCGTAGTAGGCAGGAACACTGAAGCTTTCTTT. Translation gives CASSVVGRNTEAFF. J is TRBJ1-1 and V is TRBV9; no clear D. The CDR3 is 14 amino acids. Germline V gene lookup returns CDR1 SGDLS and CDR2 YYNGEE. V was cut by 0 bases and J by 1 base, with 7 bases left in between.